This T cell receptor beta chain was captured in a study of cytomegalovirus exposure and HLA in healthy donors. Concerning this clone itself: Its antigen is still unknown.

Regarding the study as a whole: Cytomegalovirus association was listed for 164 TCR beta chains. Within the data, a cluster of highly shared sequence variants was likely a sequencing artifact.

Each donor's status was that of a healthy bone marrow donor. The germline V gene encodes CDR1 SGHRS and CDR2 YFSETQ. With 2 bases clipped from V and 5 bases from J, the junction kept 5 bases outside the gene matches. The length of the CDR3 is 17 residues. The PCR contained 60 Vbeta and 13 Jbeta primers. In the source study's methods: Unique TCR beta chains totaled roughly 80 million in a later count, with roughly 10 million of them shared. The protocol was immunoSEQ multiplex PCR, while the TCRdb copy is restricted to in-frame clones and leaves out a portion. That table is the source of V, J and clone size, and D and trimming were worked out from the DNA. The table shows some 65,000 clones, with approximately 78% occurring only once.

The chain recombines TRBV5-1 with TRBJ2-1; 15 nucleotides match TRBD2. This clonotype was sampled from a girl between 10 and 17 years old in good health and CMV-seropositive. The sample consisted of PBMCs. The CDR3 reads CASSFGLAGGRNNEQFF. CDR3 coding DNA: TGCGCCAGCAGCTTTGGACTAGCGGGAGGGAGAAACAATGAGCAGTTCTTC.